The 5 T cell receptor beta chains given below trace back to one sample, sequenced in a study of T cell responses to AZD1222 COVID-19 vaccine. Profiling relied on immunoSEQ multiplex PCR, and the TCRdb table lists in-frame clones only, not all of them. Among about 94,000 clones listed, 85% were seen once. The sample in question was peripheral blood, obtained 28 days after the second AZD1222 dose. These receptor sequences come from an adult who received the AZD1222 COVID-19 vaccine.

The chain links TRBV9 to TRBJ1-4; 7 bases map to TRBD1. The CDR3 consists of 14 residues. With 2 bases clipped from V and 8 bases from J, the junction kept 6 bases outside the gene matches. From germline, CDR1 is SGDLS and CDR2 YYNGEE. The CDR3 spells CASSVTGEGEKLFF. The CDR3 nucleotides read TGTGCCAGCAGCGTCACAGGGGAGGGGGAAAAACTGTTTTTT.

V usage is TRBV4-3 and J usage is TRBJ1-4; D is perhaps TRBD1 (6 bases). Trimming pared 0 bases from V and 10 bases from J, leaving 21 bases between. The CDR3 is made up of 17 amino acids. The V gene's germline CDR1 is LGHNA and CDR2 YSLEER. In nucleotides, the CDR3 is TGCGCCAGCAGCCAAGAAGAAGGGGGGGGCCAAGTTCGAAAACTGTTTTTT. Translation gives CASSQEEGGGQVRKLFF.

This clone has a single count. The rearrangement links TRBV27 to TRBJ1-2; TRBD1 matches 8 bases. Germline loops: CDR1 MNHEY, CDR2 SMNVEV (reference sequence). With 5 bases clipped from V and 4 bases from J, the junction kept 6 bases outside the gene matches. This CDR3 is 14 amino acids long. CDR3 residues: CASSPGQVPYGYTF. DNA of the CDR3: TGTGCCAGCAGTCCGGGACAGGTCCCCTATGGCTACACCTTC.

The chain couples TRBV7-2 to TRBJ2-2; D may correspond to TRBD1 or TRBD2 (5 bases each). V was shortened by 3 bases and J by 1 base, with 9 bases between the two germline ends. The CDR3 loop spans 15 amino acids. Germline V gene data show CDR1 as SGHTA and CDR2 as FQGNSA. CDR3 protein: CASSLRGMNTGELFF. DNA for the CDR3: TGTGCCAGCAGCTTGAGGGGAATGAACACCGGGGAGCTGTTTTTT.

V usage is TRBV28 and J usage is TRBJ1-2; D is unresolved. V was trimmed by 5 bases and J by 5 bases, leaving 6 bases between them. The germline CDR1 and CDR2 sequences are MDHEN and SYDVKM. There are 11 residues in the CDR3. The CDR3 DNA sequence: TGTGCCAGCAGTCAGATGTATGGCTACACCTTC. This sequence encodes CASSQMYGYTF.